This T cell receptor (beta chain) derives from a study of CXCR3-negative and CXCR3-positive naive CD8 T cells. The authors prepared UMI-labeled TRB cDNA libraries by 5' RACE. TCRdb processed the 5' RACE reads again and assigns one entry to each CDR3 protein, with no DNA. The ten top clones account for around 1.9%, within a sample of 35,000 to 45,000 distinct CDR3 sequences. Germline V CDR1 and CDR2: SGHTA, FQGTGA. CDR3 length equals 17 residues. The J gene is TRBJ2-1, the V gene TRBV7-3; TCRdb's D call of TRBD1 is untestable without DNA. The specimen sequenced was naive CXCR3- CD8+ T cells from blood. Subset reported: CD45RO-CCR7+CD27+CD95- naive CD8+ T cells lacking CXCR3 (TNR3-). The source is a human donor in good health. Some clones in this sample may be carry-over from other donors' samples. The CDR3: CASSPTGPGGSYNEQFF. Together with reference TRBV7-3 and TRBJ2-1, the CDR3 gives the full variable domain: GAGVSQTPSNKVTEKGKYVELRCDPISGHTALYWYRQSLGQGPEFLIYFQGTGAADDSGLPNDRFFAVRPEGSVSTLKIQRTERGDSAVYLCASSPTGPGGSYNEQFFGPGTRLTVL.